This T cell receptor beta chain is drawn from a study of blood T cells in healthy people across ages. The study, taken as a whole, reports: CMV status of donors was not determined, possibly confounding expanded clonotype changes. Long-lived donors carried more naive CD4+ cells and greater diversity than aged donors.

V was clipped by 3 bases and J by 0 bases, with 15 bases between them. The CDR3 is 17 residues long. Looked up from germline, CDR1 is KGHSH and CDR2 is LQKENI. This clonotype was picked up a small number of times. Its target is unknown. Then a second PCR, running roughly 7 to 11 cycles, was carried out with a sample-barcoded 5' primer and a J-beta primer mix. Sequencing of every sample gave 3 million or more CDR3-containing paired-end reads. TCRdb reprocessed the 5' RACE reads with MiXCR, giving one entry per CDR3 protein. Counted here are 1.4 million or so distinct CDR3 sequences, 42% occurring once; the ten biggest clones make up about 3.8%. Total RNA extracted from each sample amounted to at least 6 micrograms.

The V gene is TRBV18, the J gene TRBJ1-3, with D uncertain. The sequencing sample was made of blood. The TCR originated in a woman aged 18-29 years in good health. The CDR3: CASSPQARSTSGNTIYF. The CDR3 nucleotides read TGTGCCAGCTCACCCCAGGCCAGAAGTACCTCTGGAAACACCATATATTTT.